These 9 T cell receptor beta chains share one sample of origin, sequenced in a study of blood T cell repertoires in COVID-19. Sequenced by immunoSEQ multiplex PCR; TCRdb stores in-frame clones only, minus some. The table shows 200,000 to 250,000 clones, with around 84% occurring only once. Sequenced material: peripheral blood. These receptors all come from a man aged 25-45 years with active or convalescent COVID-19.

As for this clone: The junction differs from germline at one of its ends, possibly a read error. The CDR3 loop reads CASSAGPSSYNEQFF. DNA of the CDR3: TGTGCTAGCAGCGCGGGACCCAGCTCCTACAATGAGCAGTTCTTC. This chain uses TRBV7-7 with TRBJ2-1, with D maybe TRBD2 (6 bases). Germline values: CDR1 SSHAT, CDR2 FNYEAQ (reference sequence). The CDR3 is 15 amino acids. Supplemented by reference TRBV7-7 and TRBJ2-1, the full variable domain reads GAGVSQSPRYKVTKRGQDVTLRCDPISSHATLYWYQQALGQGPEFLTYFNYEAQPDKSGLPSDRFSAERPEGSISTLTIQRTEQRDSAMYRCASSAGPSSYNEQFFGPGTRLTVL.

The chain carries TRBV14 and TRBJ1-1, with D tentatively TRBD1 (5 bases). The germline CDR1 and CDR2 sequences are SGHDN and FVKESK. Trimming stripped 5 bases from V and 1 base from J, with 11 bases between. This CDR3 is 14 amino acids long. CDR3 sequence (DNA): TGTGCCAGCAGCATACTAACAGGGAACACTGAAGCTTTCTTT. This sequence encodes CASSILTGNTEAFF.

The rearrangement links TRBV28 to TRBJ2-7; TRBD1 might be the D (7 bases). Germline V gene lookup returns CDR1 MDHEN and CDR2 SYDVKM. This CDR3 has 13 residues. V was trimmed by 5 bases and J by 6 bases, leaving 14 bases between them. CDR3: CASSVQGGGEQYF. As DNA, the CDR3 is TGTGCCAGCAGTGTCCAGGGGGGTGGCGAGCAGTACTTC.

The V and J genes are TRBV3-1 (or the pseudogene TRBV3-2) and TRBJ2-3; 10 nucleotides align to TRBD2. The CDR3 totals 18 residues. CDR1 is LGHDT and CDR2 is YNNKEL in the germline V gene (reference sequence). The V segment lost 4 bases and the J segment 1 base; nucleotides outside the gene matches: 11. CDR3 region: CASSPRGASGSRTDTQYF. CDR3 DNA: TGTGCCAGCAGCCCCCGAGGGGCTAGCGGGAGCCGCACAGATACGCAGTATTTT.

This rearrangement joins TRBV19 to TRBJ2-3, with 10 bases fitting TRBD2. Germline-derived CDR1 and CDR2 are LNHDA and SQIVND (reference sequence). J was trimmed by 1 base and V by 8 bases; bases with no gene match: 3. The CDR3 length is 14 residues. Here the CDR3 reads CASSSGSGTDTQYF. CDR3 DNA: TGTGCCAGTTCTAGCGGGAGCGGCACAGATACGCAGTATTTT.

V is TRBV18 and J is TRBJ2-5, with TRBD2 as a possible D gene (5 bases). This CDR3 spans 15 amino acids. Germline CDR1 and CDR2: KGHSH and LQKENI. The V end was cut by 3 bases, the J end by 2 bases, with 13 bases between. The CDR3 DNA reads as TGTGCCAGCTCACCTAAAGAGGGTACTCAAGAGACCCAGTACTTC. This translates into CASSPKEGTQETQYF.

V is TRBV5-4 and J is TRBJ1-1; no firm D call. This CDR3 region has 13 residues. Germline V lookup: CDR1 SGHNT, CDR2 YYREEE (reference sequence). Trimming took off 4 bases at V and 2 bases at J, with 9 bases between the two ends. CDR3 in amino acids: CASSPYSNTEAFF. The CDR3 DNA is TGTGCCAGCAGCCCATACAGTAACACTGAAGCTTTCTTT. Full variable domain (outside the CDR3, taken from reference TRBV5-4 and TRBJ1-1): ETGVTQSPTHLIKTRGQQVTLRCSSQSGHNTVSWYQQALGQGPQFIFQYYREEENGRGNFPPRFSGLQFPNYSSELNVNALELDDSALYLCASSPYSNTEAFFGQGTRLTVV.

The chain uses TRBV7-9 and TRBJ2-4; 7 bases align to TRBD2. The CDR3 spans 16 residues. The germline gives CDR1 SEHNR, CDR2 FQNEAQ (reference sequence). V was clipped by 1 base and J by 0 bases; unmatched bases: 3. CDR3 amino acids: CASSLEGGTAKNIQYF. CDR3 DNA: TGTGCCAGCAGCTTAGAGGGAGGGACAGCCAAAAACATTCAGTACTTC.

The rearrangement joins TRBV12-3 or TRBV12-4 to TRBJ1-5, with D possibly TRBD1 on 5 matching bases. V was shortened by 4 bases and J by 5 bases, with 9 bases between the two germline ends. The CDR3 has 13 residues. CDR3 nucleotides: TGTGCCAGCAGTTCGGGGGGGGATCAGCCCCAGCATTTT. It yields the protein CASSSGGDQPQHF.